The 7 T cell receptor beta chains listed next were all sequenced from one sample in a study of shared clonotypes between healthy human individuals. TCRdb's table, derived via immunoSEQ multiplex PCR, lists solely in-frame clones and lacks some. The sample has about 1 million clones; approximately 72% are singletons. What was sequenced was memory CD4+ T cells sorted from blood. As to subset: CD45RA-negative fraction. The receptors come from a young man in good health.

The CDR3 bases are TGCGCCAGCAGCCAAGGAATCCCAGATACGCAGTATTTT. It is translated as CASSQGIPDTQYF. This chain uses TRBV4-3 with TRBJ2-3; D not resolved. CDR1 and CDR2 from the germline V gene are LGHNA and YSLEER. Trimming shortened V by 1 base and J by 4 bases, and 6 bases separated the two germline ends. This CDR3 region has 13 residues.

V usage is TRBV6-5 and J usage is TRBJ2-6; TRBD2 is a possible D gene (5 bases). CDR1 and CDR2 from the germline V gene are MNHEY and SVGAGI. The CDR3 is 15 amino acids. The V end was cut by 0 bases, the J end by 11 bases, with 14 bases between. The CDR3 reads CASSYSAARRDVLTF. CDR3 DNA: TGTGCCAGCAGTTACTCAGCAGCGAGGCGGGACGTCCTGACTTTC.

This sequence joins TRBV11-3 and TRBJ2-7; 8 positions match TRBD2. V dropped 5 bases and J dropped 0; count of bases not matched to a gene: 3. Germline V gives CDR1 SGHNT, CDR2 YENEEA. The CDR3 loop spans 14 amino acids. CDR3 in amino acids: CASSKAGVSYEQYF. CDR3 nucleotides: TGTGCCAGCAGCAAAGCGGGAGTCTCCTACGAGCAGTACTTC.

The V call is TRBV4-2, the J call TRBJ2-7; D tentatively reads TRBD1 or TRBD2 (7 bases each). Germline V gives CDR1 LGHNA, CDR2 YNFKEQ. V gave up 3 bases and J gave up 6 bases, with 24 bases separating them. This CDR3 region has 17 residues. CDR3 bases: TGTGCCAGCAGCCACCCTCAAGGGGAGGGGGCGAGGGGCGAGCAGTACTTC. Translation: CASSHPQGEGARGEQYF.

The chain links TRBV6-1 to TRBJ2-5, with D possibly being TRBD1 or TRBD2 (5 bases each). The V gene's germline CDR1 is MNHNS and CDR2 SASEGT. Trimming shortened V by 3 bases and J by 5 bases, and 16 bases separated the two germline ends. The CDR3 length is 15 residues. The chain's CDR3 is CASSDSGTPGETQYF. CDR3 sequence (DNA): TGTGCCAGCAGTGACTCCGGGACGCCGGGGGAGACCCAGTACTTC.

V gene TRBV9 combines with J gene TRBJ2-7; 13 bases align to TRBD2. The CDR3 has 17 residues. Trimming at V came to 2 bases and at J to 3 bases, leaving 8 bases not matched to a gene. CDR1 and CDR2 from the germline V gene are SGDLS and YYNGEE. DNA of the CDR3: TGTGCCAGCAGCGTTGGAGCCGGGACTAGCGGGGTCTACGAGCAGTACTTC. Translated: CASSVGAGTSGVYEQYF.

The chain has TRBV30 and TRBJ2-7; the D is unclear. Germline lookup yields CDR1 GTSNPN and CDR2 SVGIG (reference sequence). The V end was cut by 3 bases, the J end by 1 base, with 10 bases between. There are 13 residues in the CDR3. The chain's CDR3 is CAWRDGRSYEQYF. The CDR3 DNA is TGTGCCTGGAGGGACGGCAGATCCTACGAGCAGTACTTC.